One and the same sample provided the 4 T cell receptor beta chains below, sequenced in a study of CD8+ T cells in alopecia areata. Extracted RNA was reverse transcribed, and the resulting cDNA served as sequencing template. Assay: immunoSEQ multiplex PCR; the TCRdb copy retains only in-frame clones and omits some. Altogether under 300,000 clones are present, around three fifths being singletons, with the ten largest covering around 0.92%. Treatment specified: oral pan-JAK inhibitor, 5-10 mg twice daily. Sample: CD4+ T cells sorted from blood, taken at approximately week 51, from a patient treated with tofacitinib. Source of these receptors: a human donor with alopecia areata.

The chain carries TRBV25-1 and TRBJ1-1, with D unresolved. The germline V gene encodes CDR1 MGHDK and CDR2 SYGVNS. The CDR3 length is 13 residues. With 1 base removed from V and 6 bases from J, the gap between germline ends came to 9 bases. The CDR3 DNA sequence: TGTGCCAGCAGTGAATTGGTGGAGTCTGAAGCTTTCTTT. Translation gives CASSELVESEAFF. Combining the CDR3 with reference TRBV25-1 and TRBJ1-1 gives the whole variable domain EADIYQTPRYLVIGTGKKITLECSQTMGHDKMYWYQQDPGMELHLIHYSYGVNSTEKGDLSSESTVSRIRTEHFPLTLESARPSHTSQYLCASSELVESEAFFGQGTRLTVV.

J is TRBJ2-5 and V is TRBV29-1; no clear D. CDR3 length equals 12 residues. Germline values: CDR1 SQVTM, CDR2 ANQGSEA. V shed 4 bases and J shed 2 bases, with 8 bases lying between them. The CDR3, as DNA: TGCAGCGTTGTGCCAGTTCAAGAGACCCAGTACTTC. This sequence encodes CSVVPVQETQYF.

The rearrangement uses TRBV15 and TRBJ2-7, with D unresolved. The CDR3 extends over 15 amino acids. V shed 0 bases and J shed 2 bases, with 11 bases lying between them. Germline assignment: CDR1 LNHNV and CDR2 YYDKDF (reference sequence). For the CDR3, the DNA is TGTGCCACCAGCAGAGAGGGCAAACTCACCTACGAGCAGTACTTC. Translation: CATSREGKLTYEQYF.

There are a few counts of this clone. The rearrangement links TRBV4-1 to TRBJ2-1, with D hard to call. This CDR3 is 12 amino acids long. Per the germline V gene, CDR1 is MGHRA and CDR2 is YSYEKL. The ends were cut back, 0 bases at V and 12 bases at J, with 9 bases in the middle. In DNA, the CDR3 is TGCGCCAGCAGCCAAGACAGTCTTTGGCAGTTCTTC. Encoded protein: CASSQDSLWQFF.